These 15 T cell receptor beta chains were sequenced from one sample in a study of CD8 T cells in ankylosing spondylitis. TCRdb independently ran MiXCR on the 5' RACE reads; one entry per CDR3 protein. The top ten hold about 6.3% of the sample, which has roughly 150,000 distinct CDR3 sequences, roughly 30% seen once. The sequenced material came from synovial fluid, either unsorted or a sorted T cell fraction (not recorded which). The receptors derive from a male donor with ankylosing spondylitis.

This clonotype occurred a few times. The chain has TRBV7-2 and TRBJ2-3; weak D call: TRBD2 (6 bases). The CDR3 consists of 12 residues. V was clipped by 4 bases and J by 14 bases, with 16 bases between them. Looked up from germline, CDR1 is SGHTA and CDR2 is FQGNSA. CDR3 DNA: TGTGCCAGCAGCTCTCACGGCGGGACGGTGTATTTT. This encodes CASSSHGGTVYF.

The rearrangement joins TRBV12-3 or TRBV12-4 to TRBJ1-1; D call uncertain. This CDR3 has 15 amino acids. Deletions cut 10 bases from V and 0 bases from J, with 18 bases between. The CDR3 DNA sequence: TGTGCCACCCGGCGTGGAGGAAATATGAACACTGAAGCTTTCTTT. This encodes CATRRGGNMNTEAFF.

This chain uses TRBV12-3 or TRBV12-4 with TRBJ2-6, with 7 bases that match TRBD1. The CDR3 sequence is 14 residues long. The trim removed 4 bases at V and 6 bases at J, leaving 3 bases unmatched. The DNA of the CDR3 is TGTGCCAGCAGTTACACAGGGGTGGCCAACGTCCTGACTTTC. Translated: CASSYTGVANVLTF.

This clonotype turned up a few times. CDR3 in amino acids: CASSLGERGYTEAFF. In nucleotides, the CDR3 is TGTGCCAGCAGCTTAGGGGAAAGGGGGTACACTGAAGCTTTCTTT. V and J are TRBV7-9 and TRBJ1-1; D is possibly TRBD1 (6 bases). The CDR3 covers 15 residues. Trimming shortened V by 1 base and J by 3 bases, and 12 bases separated the two germline ends. Germline values: CDR1 SEHNR, CDR2 FQNEAQ (reference sequence).

This sequence joins TRBV3-1 and TRBJ2-6, with unresolved D. Germline values: CDR1 LGHDT, CDR2 YNNKEL (reference sequence). This CDR3 spans 15 amino acids. Trimming pared 8 bases from V and 2 bases from J, leaving 13 bases between. The CDR3 DNA is TGTGCCAGCCGCCCGCCTCTGACTGGGGCCAACGTCCTGACTTTC. Its translation: CASRPPLTGANVLTF.

The gene calls are TRBV6-1 and TRBJ2-7, with TRBD2 identical over 11 bases. The CDR3 runs 14 residues. After removal of 6 bases from V and 6 bases from J, the junction contained 7 bases not matched to a gene. In germline, CDR1 is MNHNS, CDR2 SASEGT. The CDR3 spells CASSKTSGASEQYF. The CDR3 DNA follows: TGTGCCAGCAGCAAGACTAGCGGGGCCTCCGAGCAGTACTTC.

The CDR3 protein is CSASGLRGTVVNEQFF. CDR3 DNA sequence: TGCAGTGCTAGCGGACTCCGAGGGACGGTGGTTAATGAGCAGTTCTTC. The V gene is TRBV20-1, the J gene TRBJ2-1; D is possibly TRBD1 or TRBD2 (5 bases each). The CDR3 is made up of 16 amino acids. V was pared by 3 bases and J by 7 bases, with 22 bases between. Germline loops: CDR1 DFQATT, CDR2 SNEGSKA (reference sequence).

This chain links TRBV3-1 with TRBJ2-5; TRBD2 agrees at 12 bases. This CDR3 spans 16 amino acids. Germline values: CDR1 LGHDT, CDR2 YNNKEL (reference sequence). Trimming removed 4 bases from V and 2 bases from J; junction bases left unmatched: 5. In DNA form, the CDR3 reads TGTGCCAGCAGCCGACGGACTAGCGGGGCTCAAGAGACCCAGTACTTC. This codes for CASSRRTSGAQETQYF.

This clonotype was found once. The CDR3 reads CASSYSGGEANTEAFF. The CDR3 nucleotides read TGTGCCAGCAGTTATTCAGGGGGAGAGGCTAACACTGAAGCTTTCTTT. The chain carries TRBV6-5 and TRBJ1-1; 7 nucleotides line up with TRBD1. The CDR3 extends over 16 amino acids. Unmatched junction bases numbered 9, after V lost 3 bases and J lost 2 bases. Germline V CDR1 and CDR2: MNHEY, SVGAGI.

This chain connects TRBV20-1 to TRBJ1-2; D might be TRBD1 (5 bases). Germline assignment: CDR1 DFQATT and CDR2 SNEGSKA (reference sequence). The V end lost 3 bases, the J end lost 4 bases, and 15 bases lay between the germline ends. The CDR3 spans 14 residues. The CDR3 DNA reads TGCAGTGCTAGGGGGGAGACGAGGATCTATGGCTACACCTTC. Its protein is CSARGETRIYGYTF.

This clonotype was counted between two and nine times. This chain uses TRBV20-1 with TRBJ1-2; 8 nucleotides agree with TRBD1. Germline V gene sequence: CDR1 DFQATT, CDR2 SNEGSKA (reference sequence). V lost 7 bases to trimming and J lost 2 bases; unmatched junction nucleotides: 6. The CDR3 length is 13 residues. The CDR3 nucleotides read TGCAGTGTTCCGGGACAGGCGAACTATGGCTACACCTTC. Protein sequence: CSVPGQANYGYTF.

This clonotype was counted between two and nine times. The chain joins TRBV25-1 to TRBJ2-5, with D perhaps matching TRBD2 (6 bases). This CDR3 contains 15 residues. The germline gives CDR1 MGHDK, CDR2 SYGVNS. V was pared by 2 bases and J by 4 bases, with 14 bases between. In nucleotides, the CDR3 is TGTGCCAGCAGTGAAGGGGGGTCAGCTTCAGAGACCCAGTACTTC. Encoded protein: CASSEGGSASETQYF.

This clonotype turned up a few times. The V and J genes are TRBV27 and TRBJ2-3; 7 positions match TRBD1. V dropped 0 bases and J dropped 6; count of bases not matched to a gene: 6. The CDR3 is made up of 15 amino acids. Germline CDR1 MNHEY, CDR2 SMNVEV (reference sequence). The CDR3 sequence: CASSLSQGKRDTQYF. The CDR3 bases are TGTGCCAGCAGTTTATCACAGGGGAAGCGGGATACGCAGTATTTT.

This clonotype was detected only a few times. The genes are TRBV7-9 and TRBJ2-7, with TRBD1 matching over 9 bases. The CDR3 consists of 13 residues. Germline V lookup: CDR1 SEHNR, CDR2 FQNEAQ (reference sequence). Trimming removed 5 bases from V and 3 bases from J; junction bases left unmatched: 2. In nucleotides, the CDR3 is TGTGCCAGCAGCCCGACAGGGGGCTACGAGCAGTACTTC. Amino acids: CASSPTGGYEQYF.

This clonotype was observed many times. This chain connects TRBV11-3 to TRBJ2-2; D gene unclear. The CDR3 contains 15 residues. V was cut by 4 bases and J by 2 bases, with 11 bases left in between. From germline, CDR1 is SGHNT and CDR2 YENEEA. The CDR3 DNA sequence: TGTGCCAGCAGCTCGGTCGGAAGCAACACCGGGGAGCTGTTTTTT. This codes for CASSSVGSNTGELFF.